This T cell receptor (beta chain) stems from a study of spatial heterogeneity in lung cancer. Germline CDR1 is MNHEY and CDR2 is SVGAGI. The CDR3 sequence is 16 residues long. The ends were cut back, 0 bases at V and 3 bases at J, with 14 bases in the middle. The time point here: sample taken at primary tumor resection. The donor population consisted of roughly 70 patients with untreated, early-stage non-small cell lung cancer. Every cDNA TCR molecule received its own unique molecular identifier. MiXCR, run by TCRdb on the 5' RACE reads, gives a single entry per CDR3 protein. This table has over 45,000 distinct CDR3 sequences, less than 6% appearing once. This clonotype was observed at least ten times.

The receptor comes from a male donor with early-stage non-small cell lung cancer. Here the sequenced sample was PBMCs, taken at surgery. This chain joins TRBV6-5 and TRBJ1-1; the D is unclear. CDR3 in amino acids: CASSYSRGARYTEAFF. In DNA form, the CDR3 reads TGTGCCAGCAGTTACTCGAGAGGTGCCAGATACACTGAAGCTTTCTTT.